Listed below are T cell receptor beta chains from one sample, sequenced in a study of blood T cell repertoires in COVID-19. Assay used: immunoSEQ multiplex PCR; TCRdb lists only in-frame clones, some missing. The sample includes about 87,000 clones, 70% to 90% seen only once; the top ten take roughly 6.8%. Material for sequencing was peripheral blood. Every receptor here comes from a human donor with acute or convalescent COVID-19. The donor label of this sample is uncertain. The CDR3 runs from the conserved cysteine through the conserved F or W. Fields, in order: V gene, CDR3 protein.

V gene: TRBV19; CDR3 protein: CASSIRVSGGLMRETQYF
V gene: TRBV10-2; CDR3 protein: CASSVGGLRGQYF
V gene: TRBV23-1; CDR3 protein: CASSQCARDSICYSYEQYF
V gene: TRBV5-5; CDR3 protein: CASSLGRLTDLYGYTF
V gene: TRBV6-2/TRBV6-3; CDR3 protein: CASSGLAGSEGANVLTF
V gene: TRBV5-1; CDR3 protein: CASREGLAGTDTQYF
V gene: TRBV2; CDR3 protein: CASKGVANTGELFF
V gene: TRBV5-1; CDR3 protein: CASSFGGHTEAFF
V gene: TRBV5-1; CDR3 protein: CASSLEQGPTYEQYF
V gene: TRBV11-2; CDR3 protein: CASSLVATRQGSSYEQYF